This record covers a single T cell receptor (beta chain). The record originates from a study of blood T cell repertoires in COVID-19. Study as a whole: Acute and convalescent COVID-19 specimens originated in the United States, Italy and Spain. The cDNA or gDNA used as material had been derived from T cells, B-cell-depleted T cells, or PBMCs.

As processed by the authors: Cell counts per sample came from amplifying reference gene primers. Clones were sequenced by immunoSEQ multiplex PCR, and TCRdb holds only the in-frame ones, with some missing. That table furnishes V, J and clone size, whereas the DNA furnished D and trimming. The table includes under 25,000 clones, approximately 90% detected once. Germline V gene lookup returns CDR1 SGHVS and CDR2 FQNEAQ. V lost 5 bases, J lost 4 bases, and 12 bases stayed unmatched. CDR3 length: 16 residues. Input material: peripheral blood. The chain uses TRBV7-8 and TRBJ1-2; TRBD1 aligns across 8 bases. This receptor was identified in a human donor with active COVID-19. The donor label of this sample is uncertain. DNA for the CDR3: TGTGCCAGCAGCCAGGGTAGGGCAGGGGGCCGCTATGGCTACACCTTC. It specifies CASSQGRAGGRYGYTF.